This T cell receptor beta chain was profiled in a study of CD8 T cells in Susac syndrome. Study findings and constraints: As the study acknowledged, the number of individuals who were part of its TCR sequencing and HLA analysis was relatively small.

Points on this clonotype: Its antigen remains unidentified.

The sequenced target, TCR beta, came from blood CD8+ and CD4+ T cells. The CD8+ and CD4+ T cells were isolated magnetically using a negative isolation approach, whereas the TEMRA cells were enriched by FACS. An input of about 0.5 to 1 ug of RNA was subjected to reverse transcription using random hexamers. TCRdb re-analysed the immunoSEQ multiplex PCR reads in MiXCR, keeping a single row per CDR3 protein. Of 200,000 to 250,000 distinct CDR3 sequences listed, nearly 97% are singletons. V gave up 4 bases and J gave up 6 bases, with 6 bases separating them. This CDR3 comprises 12 residues. Per the germline V gene, CDR1 is MGHRA and CDR2 is YSYEKL.

This sequence joins TRBV4-1 and TRBJ2-2; the D is unclear. The source is a human donor with multiple sclerosis. What was sequenced was CD4+ T cells from PBMCs. The CDR3 spells CASSLRPGELFF. CDR3 DNA sequence: TGCGCCAGCAGCCTCAGACCCGGGGAGCTGTTTTTT.